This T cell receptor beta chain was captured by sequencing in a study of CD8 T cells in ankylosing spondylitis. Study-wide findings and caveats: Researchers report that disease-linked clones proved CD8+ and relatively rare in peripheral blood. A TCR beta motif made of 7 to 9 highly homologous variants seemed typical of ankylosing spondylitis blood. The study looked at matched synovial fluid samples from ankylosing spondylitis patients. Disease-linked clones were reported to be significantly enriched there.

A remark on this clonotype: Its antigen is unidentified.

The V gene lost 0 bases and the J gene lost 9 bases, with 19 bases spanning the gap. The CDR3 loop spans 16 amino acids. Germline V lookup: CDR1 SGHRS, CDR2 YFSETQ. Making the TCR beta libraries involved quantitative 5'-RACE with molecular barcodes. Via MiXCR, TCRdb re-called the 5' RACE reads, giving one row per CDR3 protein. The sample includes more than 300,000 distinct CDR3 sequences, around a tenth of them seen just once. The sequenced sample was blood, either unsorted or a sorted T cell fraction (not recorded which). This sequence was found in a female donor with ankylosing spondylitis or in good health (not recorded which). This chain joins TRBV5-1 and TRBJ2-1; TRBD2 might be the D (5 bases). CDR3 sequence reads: CASSLGAWNGAGEQFF. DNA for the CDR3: TGCGCCAGCAGCTTGGGGGCCTGGAACGGTGCGGGTGAGCAGTTCTTC.